This T cell receptor beta chain was sequenced in a study of T cells in Graves' hyperthyroidism and ophthalmopathy. Regions amplified from RNA transcripts were the TCR beta CDR3 regions. When the TCR CDR3 underwent first-round RT-PCR, the HTBI primer set was used. A single record per CDR3 protein comes from TCRdb applying MiXCR to the multiplex PCR reads. The table records around 570,000 distinct CDR3 sequences, just under 20% of them present only once. This receptor was obtained from a man in his forties with Graves' ophthalmopathy. Sample: blood.

CDR3 protein: CASSPGGLYSNQPQHF. The DNA of the CDR3 is TGTGCCAGCTCCCCGGGAGGCCTATATAGCAATCAGCCCCAGCATTTT. The V and J genes are TRBV28 and TRBJ1-5; D is uncertain. V was cut by 8 bases and J by 0 bases, with 17 bases left in between. The CDR3 consists of 16 residues. The germline CDR1 and CDR2 sequences are MDHEN and SYDVKM.